Presented here are 22 T cell receptor beta chains from one specimen sequenced in a study of blood T cell repertoires in COVID-19. The repertoire was sequenced with immunoSEQ multiplex PCR; TCRdb's copy has only in-frame clones and lacks some. The repertoire holds 300,000 to 350,000 clones, with roughly 90% as singletons. The specimen sequenced was peripheral blood. The receptors derive from a woman aged 40 to 49 with COVID-19, enrolled during active disease.

The chain couples TRBV28 to TRBJ2-7, with TRBD2 matching over 8 bases. The CDR3 is 17 amino acids. Germline CDR1 MDHEN, CDR2 SYDVKM. Germline trimming cut 6 bases from V and 2 bases from J; bases unmatched to any gene: 15. The CDR3 DNA sequence: TGTGCCAGCAGCTCTCCCTCGGAGCGGGAGACCCCCTACGAGCAGTACTTC. This encodes CASSSPSERETPYEQYF.

V and J are TRBV27 and TRBJ2-1; TRBD1 matches 7 bases. Germline CDR1 MNHEY, CDR2 SMNVEV (reference sequence). The CDR3 runs 14 residues. The trim removed 6 bases at V and 5 bases at J, leaving 7 bases unmatched. For the CDR3, the DNA is TGTGCCAGCAGAAAGGGGGCCCCCAACAATGAGCAGTTCTTC. This translates into CASRKGAPNNEQFF.

The V gene is TRBV14, the J gene TRBJ2-7; TRBD1 might be the D (5 bases). Germline values: CDR1 SGHDN, CDR2 FVKESK. The ends were cut back, 1 base at V and 3 bases at J, with 16 bases in the middle. CDR3 length: 16 residues. As DNA, the CDR3 is TGTGCCAGCAGCCAAGGAGCAGGGCTTCCCCTCTACGAGCAGTACTTC. Translating gives CASSQGAGLPLYEQYF.

This chain connects TRBV11-3 to TRBJ2-1; 9 bases line up with TRBD1. The CDR3 extends over 16 amino acids. CDR1 and CDR2 (germline): SGHNT, YENEEA. The junction had 5 bases not matched to a gene; V was cut back by 1 base and J by 4 bases. For the CDR3, the DNA is TGTGCCAGCAGCTTAGGAGGGACAGGGAGATACAATGAGCAGTTCTTC. It encodes CASSLGGTGRYNEQFF.

This clone has a single count. The V and J genes are TRBV18 and TRBJ1-3; 9 nucleotides match TRBD1. From germline, CDR1 is KGHSH and CDR2 LQKENI. CDR3 size: 15 residues. V trimming: 5 bases; J trimming: 4 bases; junction bases outside the gene matches: 6. CDR3 bases: TGTGCCAGCTCAGCAGCCGGGACAGGGGGAAACACCATATATTTT. Amino acid sequence: CASSAAGTGGNTIYF.

The gene calls are TRBV25-1 and TRBJ1-6; 7 nucleotides agree with TRBD1. J lost 6 bases, V lost 2 bases, and 4 bases had no gene match. Germline CDR1 is MGHDK and CDR2 is SYGVNS. The CDR3 sequence is 15 residues long. CDR3 sequence: CASSEPGQINSPLHF. The CDR3 region has the DNA TGTGCCAGCAGTGAACCGGGACAGATTAATTCACCCCTCCACTTT.

This chain connects TRBV7-6 to TRBJ1-1; TRBD1 matches at 7 bases. Trimming took 0 bases from V and 2 from J; bases not matched to a gene: 3. In germline, CDR1 is SGHVS, CDR2 FNYEAQ. The CDR3 has 15 residues. The CDR3 here is CASSLARQGNTEAFF. The CDR3 DNA reads as TGTGCCAGCAGCTTAGCTCGACAGGGAAACACTGAAGCTTTCTTT.

The chain is built from TRBV11-1 and TRBJ2-1; 11 bases are shared with TRBD2. Trimming at V came to 6 bases and at J to 8 bases, leaving 9 bases not matched to a gene. The CDR3 totals 15 residues. Germline V CDR1 and CDR2: SGHAT, FQDESV (reference sequence). The CDR3 sequence is CASRPTSGAWDEQFF. The DNA for the CDR3 is TGTGCCAGCAGACCGACTAGCGGGGCTTGGGATGAGCAGTTCTTC.

The chain recombines TRBV30 with TRBJ2-3; weak D call: TRBD1 (6 bases). The length of the CDR3 is 14 residues. CDR1 is GTSNPN and CDR2 is SVGIG in the germline V gene (reference sequence). Trimming shortened V by 2 bases and J by 6 bases, and 15 bases separated the two germline ends. CDR3 in amino acids: CAWSPPEGQDTQYF. In nucleotides, the CDR3 is TGTGCCTGGAGTCCGCCGGAAGGACAGGATACGCAGTATTTT.

Comments on this clone: Additional DNA sequences in this sample encode the identical CDR3. The rearrangement links TRBV12-3 or TRBV12-4 to TRBJ2-7, with 7 bases aligning to TRBD1. V lost 6 bases, J lost 1 base, and 3 bases stayed unmatched. The CDR3 sequence is 13 residues long. This CDR3 is CASSWGQSYEQYF. The CDR3 coding sequence is TGTGCCAGCAGCTGGGGACAGTCCTACGAGCAGTACTTC.

V usage is TRBV7-2 and J usage is TRBJ1-5; weak D call: TRBD1 (5 bases). The CDR3 is 12 residues long. In germline, CDR1 is SGHTA, CDR2 FQGNSA. Trimming took off 5 bases at V and 9 bases at J, with 11 bases between the two ends. In DNA, the CDR3 is TGTGCCAGCAGCCCCCTAAGGGGGCCCCAGCATTTT. Its protein is CASSPLRGPQHF.

The table lists this clone with a few counts. V usage is TRBV15 and J usage is TRBJ2-7; possibly TRBD1 for D (5 bases). Per germline, CDR1 LNHNV and CDR2 YYDKDF (reference sequence). With 1 base removed from V and 1 base from J, the gap between germline ends came to 8 bases. The CDR3 is 14 residues long. This CDR3 is CATSRAQVSYEQYF. CDR3 nucleotides: TGTGCCACCAGCAGAGCACAGGTATCCTACGAGCAGTACTTC. The variable domain in full, with the rest retrieved from reference TRBV15 and TRBJ2-7, is DAMVIQNPRYQVTQFGKPVTLSCSQTLNHNVMYWYQQKSSQAPKLLFHYYDKDFNNEADTPDNFQSRRPNTSFCFLDIRSPGLGDTAMYLCATSRAQVSYEQYFGPGTRLTVT.

This clone was seen once. An end of the junction does not agree with germline; a read error may underlie this. The chain links TRBV7-9 to TRBJ2-7; 8 bases agree with TRBD1. Germline CDR1 is SEHNR and CDR2 is FQNEAQ (reference sequence). The length of the CDR3 is 12 residues. This CDR3 is CASSPADRDRFF. CDR3 DNA sequence: TGTGCCAGCAGCCCTGCGGACAGGGATAGGTTCTTC. Full variable domain (rest looked up from reference TRBV7-9 and TRBJ2-7): DTGVSQNPRHKITKRGQNVTFRCDPISEHNRLYWYRQTLGQGPEFLTYFQNEAQLEKSRLLSDRFSAERPKGSFSTLEIQRTEQGDSAMYLCASSPADRDRFFGPGTRLTVT.

The rearrangement uses TRBV10-3 and TRBJ1-2; 7 bases map to TRBD1. Looked up from germline, CDR1 is ENHRY and CDR2 is SYGVKD. The CDR3 runs to 14 residues. J was trimmed by 8 bases and V by 10 bases; bases with no gene match: 16. The CDR3 loop reads CATALGQRGEGYTF. The CDR3 region has the DNA TGTGCCACCGCCCTGGGACAGAGGGGTGAGGGCTACACCTTC.

V usage is TRBV6-5 and J usage is TRBJ2-1; D perhaps matches TRBD1 (6 bases). Per germline, CDR1 MNHEY and CDR2 SVGAGI. The V end lost 6 bases, the J end lost 1 base, and 13 bases lay between the germline ends. CDR3 size: 15 residues. The CDR3 reads CASRVTGRSYNEQFF. The CDR3 DNA follows: TGTGCCAGCAGAGTCACAGGGAGATCCTACAATGAGCAGTTCTTC.

The rearrangement joins TRBV18 to TRBJ1-4; D unclear. Trimming cost V 3 bases and J 7 bases, with 3 bases left between them. Germline V gene sequence: CDR1 KGHSH, CDR2 LQKENI. The CDR3 contains 11 residues. Here the CDR3 reads CASSPAEKLFF. In DNA form, the CDR3 reads TGTGCCAGCTCACCGGCTGAAAAACTGTTTTTT.

A single count supports this clone. This chain links TRBV14 with TRBJ2-1; 10 positions agree with TRBD2. The ends lost 1 base at V and 10 bases at J; junction bases unmatched: 7. The CDR3 spans 15 residues. Germline CDR1 SGHDN, CDR2 FVKESK. In nucleotides, the CDR3 is TGTGCCAGCAGCCAAGCCCTAGCGGGAGATCCGGAGCAGTTCTTC. Its translation is CASSQALAGDPEQFF.

This clone was seen a single time. This chain links TRBV27 with TRBJ2-1, with 7 bases fitting TRBD2. There are 16 residues in the CDR3. J lost 8 bases, V lost 6 bases, and 16 bases had no gene match. Germline values: CDR1 MNHEY, CDR2 SMNVEV (reference sequence). CDR3 DNA sequence: TGTGCCAGCAGATACTACCACGGCGGGGGAGGGGATGAGCAGTTCTTC. It specifies CASRYYHGGGGDEQFF.

The J gene is TRBJ2-1, the V gene TRBV6-1; D not certain. The CDR3 contains 12 residues. CDR1 and CDR2 (germline): MNHNS, SASEGT. Trimming removed 5 bases from V and 10 bases from J, with 12 bases in between. The CDR3 sequence: CASSPTIAEQFF. The CDR3 nucleotides are TGTGCCAGCAGTCCCACTATAGCCGAGCAGTTCTTC.

The chain has TRBV18 and TRBJ1-1; TRBD1 might be the D (5 bases). V was cut by 4 bases and J by 5 bases, with 14 bases left in between. Germline V lookup: CDR1 KGHSH, CDR2 LQKENI. The CDR3 runs to 14 residues. CDR3 residues: CASSRGKAGTEAFF. CDR3 in DNA: TGTGCCAGCTCACGGGGGAAAGCGGGGACTGAAGCTTTCTTT.

V gene TRBV19 combines with J gene TRBJ1-3, with D unresolved. The V and J ends lost 6 bases and 1 base respectively, with 10 bases between them. CDR3 length: 14 amino acids. The germline gives CDR1 LNHDA, CDR2 SQIVND (reference sequence). As DNA, the CDR3 is TGTGCCAGTAGCCTCACCCGGTCTGGAAACACCATATATTTT. The encoded protein is CASSLTRSGNTIYF. Looking up the rest from reference TRBV19 and TRBJ1-3 gives the full variable domain: DGGITQSPKYLFRKEGQNVTLSCEQNLNHDAMYWYRQDPGQGLRLIYYSQIVNDFQKGDIAEGYSVSREKKESFPLTVTSAQKNPTAFYLCASSLTRSGNTIYFGEGSWLTVV.

The chain couples TRBV7-3 to TRBJ2-5; 10 bases fit TRBD2. CDR1 and CDR2 from the germline V gene are SGHTA and FQGTGA. This CDR3 region has 16 residues. V lost 1 base to trimming and J lost 5 bases; unmatched junction nucleotides: 7. The CDR3, as DNA: TGTGCCAGCAGCTTAATGGCTAGCGGGAGAGGGGAGACCCAGTACTTC. This codes for CASSLMASGRGETQYF. The full variable domain, rest sourced from reference TRBV7-3 and TRBJ2-5, is GAGVSQTPSNKVTEKGKYVELRCDPISGHTALYWYRQSLGQGPEFLIYFQGTGAADDSGLPNDRFFAVRPEGSVSTLKIQRTERGDSAVYLCASSLMASGRGETQYFGPGTRLLVL.